This is a list of T cell receptor beta chains from one sample in a study of T cell repertoires in cytomegalovirus infection. TCRdb passed the reads through MiXCR, listing each CDR3 protein once. The sample carries just under 500,000 distinct CDR3 sequences, around a third recorded once. Their specific antigens are unknown. This specimen was cultured PBMCs, taken from culture after CMV antigen stimulation. These receptors all come from a human donor in good health (CMV status not recorded). Some clones in this sample may be carry-over from other donors' samples. Each CDR3 is given with its conserved first and last residue. Expanded clones get a size class; other rows say once, few or many, or leave the size out.

NA TRBJ1-1 TRBV6-8 CASSPGPDQAFF
NA TRBJ1-5 TRBV4-1 CASSQDPPHYRYGNQPQHF
few TRBJ1-5 TRBV6-6 CASSYDPGQAIFQPQHF
few TRBJ2-1 TRBV28 CASILSGLAGYNEQFF
few TRBJ1-1 TRBV5-1 CASFTTRGTEAFF
few TRBJ1-5 TRBV2 CASGDRGNQPQHF
many TRBJ2-3 TRBV6-2/TRBV6-3 CASSSGQLTDTQYF
NA TRBJ2-7 TRBV4-2 CASSQPSGYNEQYF
few TRBJ2-2 TRBV7-2 CASSRALAVNWAGELFF
NA TRBJ2-3 TRBV7-9 CASRAGATRTDTQYF
many TRBJ2-3 TRBV7-2 CASSPGGGDTQYF
NA TRBJ2-7 TRBV2 CASTSVGRDSYEQYF
many TRBJ2-7 TRBV7-2 CASSFAQTAAEQYF
few TRBJ2-5 TRBV27 CASSSGQGRRETQYF